Listed below are T cell receptor beta chains from one sample, sequenced in a study of blood T cell repertoires in COVID-19. The data were produced by immunoSEQ multiplex PCR, yet TCRdb's version contains in-frame clones alone and is incomplete. The sample comprises under 250,000 clones, approximately 82% of which are singletons, and 9.5% to 15% rests with the top ten. The material sequenced was peripheral blood. Source of these receptors: a woman aged 40 to 50 with acute or convalescent COVID-19. Each CDR3 is given with its conserved first and last residue. The order of the fields is CDR3 DNA, CDR3 protein, J gene, D gene, V gene, clone size. The D gene is left open where the match is weak. The size of a clone is reported for some rows only, either as once, few or many, or as a class for expanded clones.

CDR3nt: TGTGCCAGCGACGGAGCTGGGGCCAACGTCCTGACTTTC
CDR3aa: CASDGAGANVLTF
j_gene: TRBJ2-6
d_gene: -
v_gene: TRBV19
abundance: -

CDR3nt: TGTGCCAGCAGCTCAACCGCGGACTACAATGAGCAGTTCTTC
CDR3aa: CASSSTADYNEQFF
j_gene: TRBJ2-1
d_gene: -
v_gene: TRBV13
abundance: -

CDR3nt: TGTGCCATCAGTGAATCGCAGGTCAATCAGCCCCAGCATTTT
CDR3aa: CAISESQVNQPQHF
j_gene: TRBJ1-5
d_gene: -
v_gene: TRBV10-3
abundance: -

CDR3nt: TGTGCCAGCAGTTTACGGACTAGCGGGGGAGTTGGGGAGCTGTTTTTT
CDR3aa: CASSLRTSGGVGELFF
j_gene: TRBJ2-2
d_gene: TRBD2
v_gene: TRBV27
abundance: -

CDR3nt: TGCGCCAGCAGCCAAGATTTGGGGAGTTCTGGAGAGACCCAGTACTTC
CDR3aa: CASSQDLGSSGETQYF
j_gene: TRBJ2-5
d_gene: -
v_gene: TRBV4-3
abundance: -

CDR3nt: TGTGCCAGCACCTCCTGGGACAGATCCTACGAGCAGTACTTC
CDR3aa: CASTSWDRSYEQYF
j_gene: TRBJ2-7
d_gene: TRBD1
v_gene: TRBV28
abundance: -

CDR3nt: TGTGCCAGCCGCTGGACAGGGACCAACTATGGCTACACCTTC
CDR3aa: CASRWTGTNYGYTF
j_gene: TRBJ1-2
d_gene: TRBD1
v_gene: TRBV19
abundance: -

CDR3nt: TGTGCCAGCTCTCCGTCCCTGAACACTGAAGCTTTCTTT
CDR3aa: CASSPSLNTEAFF
j_gene: TRBJ1-1
d_gene: -
v_gene: TRBV18
abundance: -

CDR3nt: TGTGCCAGCAGTGAGGGGAGGGCCGGAGATACGCAGTATTTT
CDR3aa: CASSEGRAGDTQYF
j_gene: TRBJ2-3
d_gene: TRBD2
v_gene: TRBV2
abundance: once

CDR3nt: TGCGCCAGCAGCTTAAGAGGACATTCCCTTAACACTGAAGCTTTCTTT
CDR3aa: CASSLRGHSLNTEAFF
j_gene: TRBJ1-1
d_gene: -
v_gene: TRBV5-1
abundance: -

CDR3nt: TGTGCCAGCAGCTTAAGGGTGGGACTAGCGGGAGTCATCTACGAGCAGTACTTC
CDR3aa: CASSLRVGLAGVIYEQYF
j_gene: TRBJ2-7
d_gene: TRBD2
v_gene: TRBV7-2
abundance: -